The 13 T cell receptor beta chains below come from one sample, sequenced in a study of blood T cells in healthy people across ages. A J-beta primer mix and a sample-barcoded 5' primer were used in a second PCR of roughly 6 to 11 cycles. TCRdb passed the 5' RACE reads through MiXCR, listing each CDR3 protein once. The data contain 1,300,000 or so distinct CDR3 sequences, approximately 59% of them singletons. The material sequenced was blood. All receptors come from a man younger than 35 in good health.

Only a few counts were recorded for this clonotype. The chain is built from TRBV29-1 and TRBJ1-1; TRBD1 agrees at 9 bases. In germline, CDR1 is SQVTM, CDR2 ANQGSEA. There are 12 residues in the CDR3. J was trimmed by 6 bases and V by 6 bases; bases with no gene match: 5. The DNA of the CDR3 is TGCAGCGTCGACAGGGGGATGGCTGAAGCTTTCTTT. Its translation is CSVDRGMAEAFF.

CDR3: CASWGRGADTEAFF. The CDR3 DNA reads TGTGCCAGCTGGGGTCGTGGGGCTGACACTGAAGCTTTCTTT. This chain joins TRBV6-5 and TRBJ1-1; tentative D call: TRBD1 (5 bases). The germline CDR1 and CDR2 sequences are MNHEY and SVGAGI. Trimming pared 8 bases from V and 3 bases from J, leaving 16 bases between. The CDR3 extends over 14 amino acids.

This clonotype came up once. The CDR3 loop reads CASSWDSGDTQYF. In DNA form, the CDR3 reads TGTGCCAGCAGTTGGGACAGTGGAGATACGCAGTATTTT. The chain carries TRBV11-1 and TRBJ2-3, with 7 bases fitting TRBD1. Germline trimming cut 6 bases from V and 5 bases from J; bases unmatched to any gene: 5. Germline values: CDR1 SGHAT, CDR2 FQDESV (reference sequence). This CDR3 comprises 13 residues.

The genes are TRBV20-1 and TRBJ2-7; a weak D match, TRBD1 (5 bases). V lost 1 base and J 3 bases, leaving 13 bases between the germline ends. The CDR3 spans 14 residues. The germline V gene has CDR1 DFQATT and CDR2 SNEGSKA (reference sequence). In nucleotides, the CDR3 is TGCAGTGCTAGAGTTACGACAGCGAGCTACGAGCAGTACTTC. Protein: CSARVTTASYEQYF.

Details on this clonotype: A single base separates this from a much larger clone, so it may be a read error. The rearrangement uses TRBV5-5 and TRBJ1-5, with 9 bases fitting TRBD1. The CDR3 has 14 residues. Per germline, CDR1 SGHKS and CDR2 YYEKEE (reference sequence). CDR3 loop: CTSSGTGRNQPQHF. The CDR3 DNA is TGTACCAGCTCCGGGACAGGGCGCAATCAGCCCCAGCATTTT.

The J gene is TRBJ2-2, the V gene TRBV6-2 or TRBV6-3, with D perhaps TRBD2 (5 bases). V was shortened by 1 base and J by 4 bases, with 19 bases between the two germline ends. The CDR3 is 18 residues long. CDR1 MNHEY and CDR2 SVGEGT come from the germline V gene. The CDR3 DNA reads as TGTGCCAGCAGTTACTTGAGGGCACTGAGTAGTGGCACCGGGGAGCTGTTTTTT. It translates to CASSYLRALSSGTGELFF.

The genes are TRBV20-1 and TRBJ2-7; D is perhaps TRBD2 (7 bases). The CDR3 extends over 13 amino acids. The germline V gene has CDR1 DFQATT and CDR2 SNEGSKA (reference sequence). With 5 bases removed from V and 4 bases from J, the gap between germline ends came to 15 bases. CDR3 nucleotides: TGCAGTGCTGGGGGGGGGGCGCGGTACGAGCAGTACTTC. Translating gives CSAGGGARYEQYF.

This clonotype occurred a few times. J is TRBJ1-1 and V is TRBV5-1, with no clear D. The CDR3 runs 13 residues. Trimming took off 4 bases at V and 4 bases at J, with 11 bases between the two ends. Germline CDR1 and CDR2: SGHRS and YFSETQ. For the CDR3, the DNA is TGCGCCAGCAGCGTGAACGGGGTCACTGAAGCTTTCTTT. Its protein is CASSVNGVTEAFF. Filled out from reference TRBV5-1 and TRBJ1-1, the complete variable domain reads KAGVTQTPRYLIKTRGQQVTLSCSPISGHRSVSWYQQTPGQGLQFLFEYFSETQRNKGNFPGRFSGRQFSNSRSEMNVSTLELGDSALYLCASSVNGVTEAFFGQGTRLTVV.

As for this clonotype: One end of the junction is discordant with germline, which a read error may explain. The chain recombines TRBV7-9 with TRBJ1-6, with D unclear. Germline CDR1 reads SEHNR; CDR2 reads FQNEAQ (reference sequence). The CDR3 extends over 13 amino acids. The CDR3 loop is CASSVAGGSPLHF. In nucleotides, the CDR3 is TGTGCCAGCAGCGTAGCTGGCGGCTCACCCCTCCACTTT.

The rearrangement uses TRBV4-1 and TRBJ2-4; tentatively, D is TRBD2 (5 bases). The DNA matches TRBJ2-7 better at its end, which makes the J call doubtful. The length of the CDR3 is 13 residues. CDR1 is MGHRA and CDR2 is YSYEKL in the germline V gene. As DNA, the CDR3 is TGCGCCAGCAGCTCGGAGGTTTTCTACGAGCAGTACTTC. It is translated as CASSSEVFYEQYF.

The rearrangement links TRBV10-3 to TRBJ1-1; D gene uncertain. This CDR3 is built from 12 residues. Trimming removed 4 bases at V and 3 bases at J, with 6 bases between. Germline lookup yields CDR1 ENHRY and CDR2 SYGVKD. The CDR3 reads CAISARDTEAFF. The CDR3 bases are TGTGCCATCAGTGCAAGGGACACTGAAGCTTTCTTT.

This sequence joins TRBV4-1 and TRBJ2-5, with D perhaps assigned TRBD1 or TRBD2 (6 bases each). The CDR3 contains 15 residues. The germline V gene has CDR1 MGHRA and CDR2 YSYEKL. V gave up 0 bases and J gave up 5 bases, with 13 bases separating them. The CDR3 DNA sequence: TGCGCCAGCAGCCAAGATTGGGGGGCGCAGGAGACCCAGTACTTC. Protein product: CASSQDWGAQETQYF.

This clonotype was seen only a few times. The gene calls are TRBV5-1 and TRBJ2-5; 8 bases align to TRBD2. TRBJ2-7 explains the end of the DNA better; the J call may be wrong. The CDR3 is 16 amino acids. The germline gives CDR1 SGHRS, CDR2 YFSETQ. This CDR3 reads CASRAFGLAAAYEQYF. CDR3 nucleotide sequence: TGCGCCAGCCGAGCATTCGGACTAGCTGCCGCCTACGAGCAGTACTTC.